The present entry profiles one TCR beta chain with its context. Its antigen is as yet unknown. This sample was included in a study of T cell responses to AZD1222 COVID-19 vaccine. V was clipped by 10 bases and J by 4 bases; unmatched bases: 9. This CDR3 spans 14 amino acids. CDR1 is MNHEY, CDR2 SVGAGI, per germline. Study-level findings and limits: Close to half of all spike-specific TCRs reportedly target regions of the variants that are unmutated. Spike as a whole was targeted by vaccine-associated CD4 TCRs, dominant at 160-218 and 743-854. The donors showed a predominance of white British ancestry and of females, with possible underestimation of clonal diversity.

Profiled with immunoSEQ multiplex PCR; TCRdb holds only in-frame clones, not every one. The table lists 95,000 to 150,000 clones, 85% to 95% of them singletons. The TCR originated in an adult who received the AZD1222 COVID-19 vaccine. This material consisted of peripheral blood, taken 28 days after the second AZD1222 dose. The chain couples TRBV6-5 to TRBJ2-2; 7 nucleotides agree with TRBD1. CDR3 DNA sequence: TGTGCCACCCAACAGGGGACGGGCACCGGGGAGCTGTTTTTT. Translated, it gives CATQQGTGTGELFF.